The clone carrying this TCR beta chain occurred many times. Its target is unknown. These data come from a study of metastatic and nonmetastatic thyroid tumors. As for the study in general: Thyroid patients, malignant and benign, had repertoires compared across blood and tumor or nodule tissue.

Germline-derived CDR1 and CDR2 are SGHTA and FQGTGA. V dropped 4 bases and J dropped 0 bases, with 6 bases sitting between them. The CDR3 runs 13 residues. Notes on the study in general: Benign nodules reportedly had significantly lower TCR beta diversity than malignant thyroid tumors in blood and tumor.

In the original workflow: Clinicopathological groups of papillary thyroid cancer showed CDR3 differences that were used to build a distant-metastasis classifier. MiXCR reprocessed the PCR reads for TCRdb. The V and J calls, along with clone size, are taken from TCRdb and not from the paper's own processing. The sample includes roughly 30,000 clones, 25% to 35% of them seen just once. Patients had received no treatment of any kind before thyroid surgery. The chain combines TRBV7-3 with TRBJ1-1; the D is unclear. The TCR was taken from a female donor with papillary thyroid cancer or a benign thyroid nodule (not recorded which). Some clones in this sample may be carry-over from other donors' samples. Sequenced material: blood. Here the CDR3 DNA reads TGTGCCAGCAGCTATTGGGTGAACACTGAAGCTTTCTTT. As protein: CASSYWVNTEAFF.